This TCR beta chain appears in the sequencing data of a study of blood T cell repertoires in COVID-19. About the study: Sample material is recorded as cDNA or gDNA derived from T cells, B-cell-depleted T cells, or PBMCs.

This clone was seen a single time. In the original analysis: Quantification of nucleated cells was approximated via reference gene primer amplification. Measured with immunoSEQ multiplex PCR; TCRdb has only the in-frame clones, and not every one. V, J and clone size derive from that table, while D and trimming were established from the DNA sequence. The table has 50,000 to 65,000 clones, 70% to 90% seen once. Specimen: peripheral blood. This TCR was sampled from a man aged 50-60 years with active COVID-19.

The CDR3 loop is CASNQDRQETQYF. In nucleotides, the CDR3 is TGTGCCAGCAACCAAGACAGACAAGAGACCCAGTACTTC. The chain combines TRBV28 with TRBJ2-5, with a weak D call TRBD1 (5 bases). The V end was cut by 7 bases, the J end by 2 bases, with 11 bases between. The CDR3 contains 13 residues. Germline assignment: CDR1 MDHEN and CDR2 SYDVKM.